These 5 T cell receptor beta chains were all obtained from the same sample, sequenced in a study of cytomegalovirus exposure and HLA in healthy donors (dated by TCRdb to 2017 to 2019). Receptor libraries were prepared by the immunoSEQ multiplex PCR assay. TCRdb obtained this table from immuneACCESS and retained in-frame rearrangements with V and J assigned. These tables miss some clones; where compared with another copy, unresolved V genes account for less than half of the shortfall, and the remainder is unexplained. For this sample there are about 110,000 clones; approximately 90% appear just once. Around 1.8% of the sample goes to the ten largest clones. What was sequenced was PBMCs. All receptors come from a woman under 30 in good health and CMV-seronegative.

The chain carries TRBV2 and TRBJ2-7, with D perhaps matching TRBD2 (6 bases). Germline V gene sequence: CDR1 SNHLY, CDR2 FYNNEI. The CDR3 covers 13 residues. Trimming removed 6 bases at V and 6 bases at J, with 15 bases between. The CDR3 DNA is TGTGCCAGCAGAGGAGGGAATTGGGTCGAGCAGTACTTC. Translating it yields CASRGGNWVEQYF.

The J gene is TRBJ2-7, the V gene TRBV28; the D is unclear. CDR1 and CDR2 (germline): MDHEN, SYDVKM. V dropped 5 bases and J dropped 2 bases, with 16 bases sitting between them. The CDR3 runs 15 residues. Here the CDR3 reads CASSGPVGRTYEQYF. CDR3 bases: TGTGCCAGCAGTGGCCCGGTGGGCCGGACCTACGAGCAGTACTTC.

This chain links TRBV30 with TRBJ1-1; no firm D call. Germline V gives CDR1 GTSNPN, CDR2 SVGIG (reference sequence). Trimming took 0 bases from V and 0 from J, leaving 17 bases between them. This CDR3 region has 17 residues. This CDR3 reads CAWSVWRAVKMNTEAFF. CDR3 nucleotides: TGTGCCTGGAGTGTTTGGAGGGCAGTTAAGATGAACACTGAAGCTTTCTTT.

This clone was found many times. The J gene is TRBJ1-2, the V gene TRBV4-3; the D is unclear. V shed 0 bases and J shed 2 bases, with 7 bases lying between them. Germline V gene data show CDR1 as LGHNA and CDR2 as YSLEER. This CDR3 region has 14 residues. The CDR3 reads CASSQDRRNYGYTF. The DNA for the CDR3 is TGCGCCAGCAGCCAAGATCGGAGAAACTATGGCTACACCTTC.

This rearrangement joins TRBV10-2 to TRBJ1-2; 10 bases agree with TRBD1. The CDR3 runs 13 residues. V trimming: 6 bases; J trimming: 4 bases; junction bases outside the gene matches: 2. Germline V CDR1 and CDR2: WSHSY, SAAADI. CDR3 DNA: TGCGCCAGCAGCTGGGACAGGGGCTATGGCTACACCTTC. Amino acid sequence: CASSWDRGYGYTF.